Listed below are T cell receptor beta chains from one sample, sequenced in a study of blood T cell repertoires in COVID-19. Here immunoSEQ multiplex PCR was the method, and the copy in TCRdb shows in-frame clones only, minus some. Among roughly 280,000 clones listed, around 87% were seen once. The source material was PBMCs or T cells enriched from blood (not recorded which). The receptors originated from a woman under 30 who had recovered from COVID-19. The CDR3 runs from the conserved cysteine through the conserved F or W. The order of the fields is V gene, J gene, clone size, D gene, CDR3 protein, CDR3 DNA. A D gene is named only where the DNA matches it firmly. Clone size is stated in some rows and not others, as once, few, many or a class when expanded.

v_gene: TRBV5-4; j_gene: TRBJ2-1; abundance: .; d_gene: .; CDR3aa: CASSTDYNEQFF; CDR3nt: TGTGCCAGTTCTACCGATTACAATGAGCAGTTCTTC
v_gene: TRBV5-5; j_gene: TRBJ2-4; abundance: .; d_gene: TRBD2; CDR3aa: CASSFGGYVNIQYF; CDR3nt: TGTGCCAGCAGCTTCGGGGGGTATGTAAACATTCAGTACTTC
v_gene: TRBV2; j_gene: TRBJ1-4; abundance: once; d_gene: TRBD1; CDR3aa: CASRLGGGNEKLFF; CDR3nt: TGTGCCAGCAGATTAGGAGGGGGCAATGAAAAACTGTTTTTT
v_gene: TRBV5-4; j_gene: TRBJ2-3; abundance: .; d_gene: TRBD2; CDR3aa: CASSFPKRGARGTQYF; CDR3nt: TGTGCCAGCAGCTTTCCTAAGCGGGGGGCCCGAGGGACGCAGTATTTT
v_gene: TRBV2; j_gene: TRBJ2-1; abundance: .; d_gene: TRBD1; CDR3aa: CASSEHLDRVGSNEQFF; CDR3nt: TGTGCCAGCAGTGAACATCTGGACAGGGTGGGGTCCAATGAGCAGTTCTTC
v_gene: TRBV2; j_gene: TRBJ1-3; abundance: .; d_gene: .; CDR3aa: CASGGFTGNTIYF; CDR3nt: TGTGCCAGCGGGGGGTTCACTGGAAACACCATATATTTT
v_gene: TRBV5-4; j_gene: TRBJ2-1; abundance: once; d_gene: TRBD2; CDR3aa: CASGFGLAGGNEQFF; CDR3nt: TGTGCCAGCGGCTTCGGACTAGCGGGGGGCAATGAGCAGTTCTTC
v_gene: TRBV9; j_gene: TRBJ1-3; abundance: .; d_gene: .; CDR3aa: CASSNGGSGNTIYF; CDR3nt: TGTGCCAGCAGTAACGGAGGGTCTGGAAACACCATATATTTT
v_gene: TRBV5-1; j_gene: TRBJ1-1; abundance: .; d_gene: .; CDR3aa: CASSLEQVGSAFF; CDR3nt: TGCGCCAGCAGCTTGGAACAGGTTGGATCAGCTTTCTTT
v_gene: TRBV24-1; j_gene: TRBJ2-3; abundance: .; d_gene: TRBD2; CDR3aa: CATSAGGSTDTQYF; CDR3nt: TGTGCCACCAGTGCGGGGGGGAGCACAGATACGCAGTATTTT
v_gene: TRBV15; j_gene: TRBJ1-1; abundance: .; d_gene: TRBD1; CDR3aa: CATSRSGLGGGEAFF; CDR3nt: TGTGCCACCAGCAGATCTGGTTTAGGGGGCGGAGAAGCTTTCTTT
v_gene: TRBV7-8; j_gene: TRBJ2-5; abundance: .; d_gene: .; CDR3aa: CASSLFNGGPQETQYF; CDR3nt: TGTGCCAGCAGCTTATTTAACGGGGGGCCCCAAGAGACCCAGTACTTC
v_gene: TRBV29-1; j_gene: TRBJ1-2; abundance: .; d_gene: .; CDR3aa: CSATLLPGTNYGYTF; CDR3nt: TGCAGCGCCACCCTCCTCCCAGGGACTAACTATGGCTACACCTTC
v_gene: TRBV29-1; j_gene: TRBJ2-3; abundance: .; d_gene: .; CDR3aa: CSVEQGTDTQYF; CDR3nt: TGCAGCGTTGAGCAGGGGACAGATACGCAGTATTTT
v_gene: TRBV3-1/TRBV3-2; j_gene: TRBJ2-1; abundance: .; d_gene: .; CDR3aa: CASSQGFGGGRSYNEQFF; CDR3nt: TGTGCCAGCAGCCAGGGGTTTGGGGGGGGCCGTTCCTACAATGAGCAGTTCTTC
v_gene: TRBV6-5; j_gene: TRBJ1-2; abundance: once; d_gene: TRBD1; CDR3aa: CASSYAEGQGNYGYTF; CDR3nt: TGTGCCAGCAGTTACGCAGAAGGACAGGGGAACTATGGCTACACCTTC
v_gene: TRBV28; j_gene: TRBJ1-2; abundance: .; d_gene: TRBD1; CDR3aa: CASSLTGTGVYGYTF; CDR3nt: TGTGCCAGCAGTTTAACCGGGACAGGGGTATACGGCTACACCTTC
v_gene: TRBV12-3/TRBV12-4; j_gene: TRBJ1-1; abundance: .; d_gene: TRBD1; CDR3aa: CASRAGQGPEAFF; CDR3nt: TGTGCCAGCAGGGCCGGACAGGGACCCGAAGCTTTCTTT
v_gene: TRBV10-3; j_gene: TRBJ1-5; abundance: .; d_gene: .; CDR3aa: CAISESRANQPQHF; CDR3nt: TGTGCCATCAGTGAGTCGAGAGCGAATCAGCCCCAGCATTTT
v_gene: TRBV3-1/TRBV3-2; j_gene: TRBJ2-3; abundance: .; d_gene: TRBD2; CDR3aa: CASSLMLADLSTDTQYF; CDR3nt: TGTGCCAGCAGCTTAATGCTAGCGGACCTTAGCACAGATACGCAGTATTTT
v_gene: TRBV11-2; j_gene: TRBJ1-1; abundance: .; d_gene: .; CDR3aa: CASSLDLTGTEAFF; CDR3nt: TGTGCCAGCAGCTTAGATTTGACGGGCACTGAAGCTTTCTTT
v_gene: TRBV3-1/TRBV3-2; j_gene: TRBJ1-1; abundance: .; d_gene: .; CDR3aa: CASSRGVNTEAFF; CDR3nt: TGTGCCAGCAGCCGGGGGGTGAACACTGAAGCTTTCTTT
v_gene: TRBV27; j_gene: TRBJ1-5; abundance: .; d_gene: TRBD1; CDR3aa: CASSTTGRSGQPQHF; CDR3nt: TGTGCCAGCAGTACGACAGGGAGGAGTGGACAGCCCCAGCATTTT
v_gene: TRBV5-1; j_gene: TRBJ2-3; abundance: .; d_gene: TRBD2; CDR3aa: CASNLESSGGASTQYF; CDR3nt: TGCGCCAGCAATCTAGAGAGTAGCGGGGGGGCGAGTACGCAGTATTTT
v_gene: TRBV7-2; j_gene: TRBJ1-5; abundance: .; d_gene: TRBD1; CDR3aa: CASSLEGAYNQPQHF; CDR3nt: TGTGCCAGCAGCTTAGAGGGGGCTTACAATCAGCCCCAGCATTTT
v_gene: TRBV14; j_gene: TRBJ2-3; abundance: .; d_gene: .; CDR3aa: CASSTGTARSTDTQYF; CDR3nt: TGTGCCAGCAGCACAGGGACGGCTCGGAGCACAGATACGCAGTATTTT
v_gene: TRBV28; j_gene: TRBJ1-4; abundance: .; d_gene: .; CDR3aa: CASSSIGEGGEKLFF; CDR3nt: TGTGCCAGCAGTTCAATAGGGGAGGGAGGGGAAAAACTGTTTTTT
v_gene: TRBV20-1; j_gene: TRBJ2-1; abundance: .; d_gene: .; CDR3aa: CSASDHLVEQFF; CDR3nt: TGCAGTGCTAGTGACCACTTGGTTGAGCAGTTCTTC
v_gene: TRBV9; j_gene: TRBJ2-5; abundance: .; d_gene: .; CDR3aa: CASSVAFGGQETQYF; CDR3nt: TGTGCCAGCAGCGTAGCTTTCGGCGGGCAGGAGACCCAGTACTTC
v_gene: TRBV18; j_gene: TRBJ2-1; abundance: .; d_gene: TRBD2; CDR3aa: CASSPDYGGGADEQFF; CDR3nt: TGTGCCAGCTCGCCCGACTATGGCGGGGGGGCGGATGAGCAGTTCTTC
v_gene: TRBV28; j_gene: TRBJ1-6; abundance: .; d_gene: TRBD1; CDR3aa: CASSLLGDRGPPLHF; CDR3nt: TGTGCCAGCAGTCTCCTAGGGGACAGGGGGCCACCCCTCCACTTT
v_gene: TRBV7-9; j_gene: TRBJ1-5; abundance: .; d_gene: .; CDR3aa: CASSLEGSNQPQHF; CDR3nt: TGTGCCAGCAGCTTAGAGGGGTCCAATCAGCCCCAGCATTTT
v_gene: TRBV5-1; j_gene: TRBJ1-4; abundance: .; d_gene: .; CDR3aa: CASSLGDWNEKLFF; CDR3nt: TGCGCCAGCAGCTTGGGGGACTGGAATGAAAAACTGTTTTTT
v_gene: TRBV11-2; j_gene: TRBJ2-2; abundance: once; d_gene: .; CDR3aa: CASSPGVTGELFF; CDR3nt: TGTGCCAGCAGCCCGGGGGTCACCGGGGAGCTGTTTTTT
v_gene: TRBV2; j_gene: TRBJ1-1; abundance: .; d_gene: .; CDR3aa: CASSEQGSNTEAFF; CDR3nt: TGTGCCAGCAGTGAGCAGGGGTCGAACACTGAAGCTTTCTTT
v_gene: TRBV6-4; j_gene: TRBJ2-7; abundance: .; d_gene: TRBD1; CDR3aa: CASRDRGKEPFYEQYF; CDR3nt: TGTGCCAGCAGGGACAGGGGGAAAGAACCCTTCTACGAGCAGTACTTC
v_gene: TRBV6-5; j_gene: TRBJ1-3; abundance: .; d_gene: .; CDR3aa: CASSPGRAGGNTIYF; CDR3nt: TGTGCCAGCAGCCCAGGCAGGGCAGGTGGAAACACCATATATTTT
v_gene: TRBV6-5; j_gene: TRBJ1-2; abundance: .; d_gene: .; CDR3aa: CASGRTGRDYGYTF; CDR3nt: TGTGCCAGCGGGAGAACAGGGCGTGACTATGGCTACACCTTC
v_gene: TRBV2; j_gene: TRBJ2-7; abundance: few; d_gene: TRBD2; CDR3aa: CASSEGAGLTYEQYF; CDR3nt: TGTGCCAGCAGTGAGGGAGCGGGGCTTACCTACGAGCAGTACTTC
v_gene: TRBV7-9; j_gene: TRBJ2-7; abundance: .; d_gene: .; CDR3aa: CASSFDRNEQYF; CDR3nt: TGTGCCAGCAGCTTCGACAGGAACGAGCAGTACTTC
v_gene: TRBV27; j_gene: TRBJ2-3; abundance: few; d_gene: .; CDR3aa: CASGPYRGGLDTQYF; CDR3nt: TGTGCCAGCGGACCCTACAGGGGAGGACTGGATACGCAGTATTTT
v_gene: TRBV5-4; j_gene: TRBJ2-7; abundance: once; d_gene: TRBD1; CDR3aa: CASSPGQGGLLEQYF; CDR3nt: TGTGCCAGCAGCCCCGGACAGGGGGGTCTACTTGAGCAGTACTTC
v_gene: TRBV29-1; j_gene: TRBJ1-2; abundance: .; d_gene: TRBD1; CDR3aa: CSFNRGNGYTF; CDR3nt: TGCAGCTTTAACAGGGGGAATGGCTACACCTTC
v_gene: TRBV5-1; j_gene: TRBJ1-2; abundance: .; d_gene: .; CDR3aa: CASSSKSNYGYTF; CDR3nt: TGCGCCAGCAGCTCTAAATCTAACTATGGCTACACCTTC
v_gene: TRBV29-1; j_gene: TRBJ1-2; abundance: .; d_gene: TRBD1; CDR3aa: CSVDRGHNYGYTF; CDR3nt: TGCAGCGTTGACAGGGGGCATAACTATGGCTACACCTTC
v_gene: TRBV28; j_gene: TRBJ1-6; abundance: .; d_gene: TRBD1; CDR3aa: CASKRTGDGSPLHF; CDR3nt: TGTGCCAGCAAAAGGACAGGGGACGGTTCACCCCTCCACTTT
v_gene: TRBV28; j_gene: TRBJ1-2; abundance: .; d_gene: TRBD1; CDR3aa: CASSPARQGYYGYTF; CDR3nt: TGTGCCAGCAGCCCAGCCCGACAGGGGTACTATGGCTACACCTTC
v_gene: TRBV5-4; j_gene: TRBJ2-4; abundance: few; d_gene: TRBD1; CDR3aa: CASSFWTDTGDIQYF; CDR3nt: TGTGCCAGCAGCTTCTGGACGGATACAGGGGACATTCAGTACTTC
v_gene: TRBV10-3; j_gene: TRBJ2-1; abundance: .; d_gene: TRBD1; CDR3aa: CAIRNRDSNNEQFF; CDR3nt: TGTGCCATCAGGAACCGGGACAGCAACAATGAGCAGTTCTTC
v_gene: TRBV20-1; j_gene: TRBJ2-1; abundance: .; d_gene: .; CDR3aa: CSASFEDEQFF; CDR3nt: TGCAGTGCTAGTTTTGAGGATGAGCAGTTCTTC
v_gene: TRBV5-1; j_gene: TRBJ2-5; abundance: .; d_gene: TRBD1; CDR3aa: CAGCPGQAGEETQYF; CDR3nt: TGCGCCGGTTGTCCGGGACAGGCAGGGGAAGAGACCCAGTACTTC
v_gene: TRBV7-2; j_gene: TRBJ2-5; abundance: .; d_gene: .; CDR3aa: CASSFNGNRRETQYF; CDR3nt: TGTGCCAGCAGCTTCAACGGTAACAGGAGAGAGACCCAGTACTTC
v_gene: TRBV12-3/TRBV12-4; j_gene: TRBJ2-5; abundance: .; d_gene: .; CDR3aa: CASSYARGETQYF; CDR3nt: TGTGCCAGCAGTTACGCCCGTGGCGAGACCCAGTACTTC